The clone carrying this T cell receptor beta chain was counted a few times. What it binds is not known. This entry comes from a study of a mutant IDH1 vaccine in newly diagnosed glioma. Study in general: Vaccine dosing followed radiotherapy by 4-6 weeks, or accompanied temozolomide cycles.

Assay: immunoSEQ multiplex PCR; the TCRdb copy retains only in-frame clones and omits some. The sample contains approximately 25,000 clones, more than 75% of which appear only once. Germline V gene lookup returns CDR1 PRHDT and CDR2 FYEKMQ (reference sequence). V dropped 6 bases and J dropped 3; count of bases not matched to a gene: 10. The CDR3 spans 15 residues. Time point noted: week 47, end of study. Vaccination used 300 ug of mutant IDH1 20-mer peptide per dose, with topical imiquimod. V gene TRBV13 combines with J gene TRBJ1-2, with 7 bases aligning to TRBD1. The sample consisted of PBMCs, taken from a glioma patient whose treatment included an IDH1 peptide vaccine. The receptor was isolated from a man aged 40-49 years with glioma. Some clones in this sample may be carry-over from other donors' samples. In DNA form, the CDR3 reads TGTGCCAGCAGTTTTACAGGGGATCCGGACTATGGCTACACCTTC. Protein product: CASSFTGDPDYGYTF. The complete variable domain, with remaining parts taken from reference TRBV13 and TRBJ1-2, reads AAGVIQSPRHLIKEKRETATLKCYPIPRHDTVYWYQQGPGQDPQFLISFYEKMQSDKGSIPDRFSAQQFSDYHSELNMSSLELGDSALYFCASSFTGDPDYGYTFGSGTRLTVV.